Here is one T cell receptor beta chain with its context. What it binds is not known. The authors sequenced patients whose flow cytometry had shown CD8+CD57+ cell expansion. Patients were treatment-naive when blood was sampled. This entry comes from a study of CD8+CD57+ T cells in acquired aplastic anemia. Study information: Sorted CD4+ and CD8+ cell DNA averaged roughly 3.2 ug.

This CDR3 spans 19 amino acids. Germline trimming cut 6 bases from V and 1 base from J; bases unmatched to any gene: 18. The study profiled TCR beta VDJ and CDR3 using genomic DNA as template. TCRdb processed the reads anew with MiXCR; each CDR3 protein has one entry. Among under 250,000 distinct CDR3 sequences, 40% to 50% were seen once, and the ten largest hold approximately 8%. Overall study results and limits: Any difference that existed in CD8+ Simpson's diversity between patients and controls was not significant.

Material: sorted CD4+, CD8+, or CD8+CD57+ T cells (not recorded which) from PBMCs. The gene calls are TRBV12-3 or TRBV12-4 and TRBJ2-5; 9 nucleotides line up with TRBD1. The sequence was collected from a human donor with aplastic anemia. Here the CDR3 DNA reads TGTGCCAGCAGGAGTCCGGGACAGGGTCATCTGTTGGGCCAAGAGACCCAGTACTTC. It is translated as CASRSPGQGHLLGQETQYF.